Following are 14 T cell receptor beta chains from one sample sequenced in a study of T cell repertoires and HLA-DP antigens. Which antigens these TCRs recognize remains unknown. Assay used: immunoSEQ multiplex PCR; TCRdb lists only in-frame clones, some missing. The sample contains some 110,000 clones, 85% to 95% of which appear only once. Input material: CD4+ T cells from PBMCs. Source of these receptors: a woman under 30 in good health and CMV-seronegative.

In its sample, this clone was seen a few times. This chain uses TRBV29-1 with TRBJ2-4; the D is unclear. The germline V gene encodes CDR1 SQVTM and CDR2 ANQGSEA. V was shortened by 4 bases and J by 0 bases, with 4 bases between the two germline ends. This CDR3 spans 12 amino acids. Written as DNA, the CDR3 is TGCAGCGTTGCCTTAGCCAAAAACATTCAGTACTTC. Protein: CSVALAKNIQYF.

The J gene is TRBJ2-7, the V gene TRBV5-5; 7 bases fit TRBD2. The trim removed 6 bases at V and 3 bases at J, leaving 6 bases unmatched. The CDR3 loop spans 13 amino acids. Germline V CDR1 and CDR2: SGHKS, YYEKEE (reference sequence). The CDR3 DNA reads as TGTGCCAGCACCCCTAGCGGCAGCTACGAGCAGTACTTC. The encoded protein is CASTPSGSYEQYF.

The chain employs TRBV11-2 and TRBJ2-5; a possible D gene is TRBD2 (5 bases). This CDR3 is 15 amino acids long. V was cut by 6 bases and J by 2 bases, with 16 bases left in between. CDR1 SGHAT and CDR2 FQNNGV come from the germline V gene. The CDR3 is CASRTAGRRQETQYF. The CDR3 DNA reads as TGTGCCAGCAGGACTGCGGGCAGGAGGCAAGAGACCCAGTACTTC.

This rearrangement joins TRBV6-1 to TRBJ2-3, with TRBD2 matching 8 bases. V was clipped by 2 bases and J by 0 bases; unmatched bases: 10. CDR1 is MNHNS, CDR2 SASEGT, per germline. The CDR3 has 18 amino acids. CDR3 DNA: TGTGCCAGCAGTGAATTGAGAGCGGGAGCCCTCAGCACAGATACGCAGTATTTT. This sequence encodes CASSELRAGALSTDTQYF.

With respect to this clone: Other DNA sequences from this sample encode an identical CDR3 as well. The CDR3 DNA is TGTGCCAGCTCACCTCGGGAGAACACTGAAGCTTTCTTT. It specifies CASSPRENTEAFF. The chain is built from TRBV18 and TRBJ1-1; D call uncertain. Germline V gene data show CDR1 as KGHSH and CDR2 as LQKENI. V was trimmed by 3 bases and J by 1 base, leaving 6 bases between them. CDR3 length: 13 amino acids. Drawing the rest from reference TRBV18 and TRBJ1-1, the complete variable domain is NAGVMQNPRHLVRRRGQEARLRCSPMKGHSHVYWYRQLPEEGLKFMVYLQKENIIDESGMPKERFSAEFPKEGPSILRIQQVVRGDSAAYFCASSPRENTEAFFGQGTRLTVV.

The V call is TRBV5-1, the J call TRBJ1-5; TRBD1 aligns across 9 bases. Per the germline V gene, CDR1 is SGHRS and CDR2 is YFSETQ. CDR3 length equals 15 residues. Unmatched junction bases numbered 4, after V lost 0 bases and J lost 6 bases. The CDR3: CASSLAGTGSQPQHF. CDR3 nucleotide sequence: TGCGCCAGCAGCTTGGCGGGGACAGGGAGTCAGCCCCAGCATTTT. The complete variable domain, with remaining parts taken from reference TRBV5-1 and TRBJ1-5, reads KAGVTQTPRYLIKTRGQQVTLSCSPISGHRSVSWYQQTPGQGLQFLFEYFSETQRNKGNFPGRFSGRQFSNSRSEMNVSTLELGDSALYLCASSLAGTGSQPQHFGDGTRLSIL.

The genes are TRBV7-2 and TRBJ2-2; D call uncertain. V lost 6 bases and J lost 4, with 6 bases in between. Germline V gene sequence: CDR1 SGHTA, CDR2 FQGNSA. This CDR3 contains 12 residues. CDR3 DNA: TGTGCCAGCAGGCTATTCACCGGGGAGCTGTTTTTT. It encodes CASRLFTGELFF.

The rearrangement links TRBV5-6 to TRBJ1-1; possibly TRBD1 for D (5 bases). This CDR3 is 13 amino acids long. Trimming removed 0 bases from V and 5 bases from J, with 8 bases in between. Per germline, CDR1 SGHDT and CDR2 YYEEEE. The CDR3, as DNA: TGTGCCAGCAGCTTGGTCCGGGGGACTGAAGCTTTCTTT. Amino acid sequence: CASSLVRGTEAFF.

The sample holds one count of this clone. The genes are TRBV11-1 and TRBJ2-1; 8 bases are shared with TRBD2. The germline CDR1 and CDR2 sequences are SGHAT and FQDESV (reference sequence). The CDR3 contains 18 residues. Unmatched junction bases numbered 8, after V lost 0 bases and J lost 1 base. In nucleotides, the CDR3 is TGTGCCAGCAGCTTAGCGCTGAGCGGGAGAGGGTCCTACAATGAGCAGTTCTTC. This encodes CASSLALSGRGSYNEQFF.

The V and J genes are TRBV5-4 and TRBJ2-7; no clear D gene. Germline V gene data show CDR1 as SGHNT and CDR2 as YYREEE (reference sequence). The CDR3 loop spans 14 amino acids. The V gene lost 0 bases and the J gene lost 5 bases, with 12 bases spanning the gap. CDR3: CASSLDEAAHEQYV. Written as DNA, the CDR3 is TGTGCCAGCAGCTTGGACGAAGCTGCCCACGAGCAGTACGTC.

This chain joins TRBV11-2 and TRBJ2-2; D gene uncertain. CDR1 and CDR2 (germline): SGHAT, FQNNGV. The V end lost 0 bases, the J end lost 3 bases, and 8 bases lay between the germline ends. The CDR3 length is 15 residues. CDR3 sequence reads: CASSLERWDTGELFF. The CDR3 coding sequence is TGTGCCAGCAGCTTAGAAAGATGGGACACCGGGGAGCTGTTTTTT.

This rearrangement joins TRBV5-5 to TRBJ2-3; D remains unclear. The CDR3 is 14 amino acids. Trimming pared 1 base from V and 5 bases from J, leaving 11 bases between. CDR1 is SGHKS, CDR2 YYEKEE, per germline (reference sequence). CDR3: CASSLFGNRDTQYF. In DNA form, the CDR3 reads TGTGCCAGCAGCTTGTTTGGGAACAGAGATACGCAGTATTTT. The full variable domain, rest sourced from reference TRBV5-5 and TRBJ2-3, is DAGVTQSPTHLIKTRGQQVTLRCSPISGHKSVSWYQQVLGQGPQFIFQYYEKEERGRGNFPDRFSARQFPNYSSELNVNALLLGDSALYLCASSLFGNRDTQYFGPGTRLTVL.

CDR3 bases: TGTGCCAGCAGCCTGGGACTAGCGGGGAACCAAGAGACCCAGTACTTC. Amino acid sequence: CASSLGLAGNQETQYF. The chain combines TRBV7-2 with TRBJ2-5, with 13 nucleotides matching TRBD2. Germline V lookup: CDR1 SGHTA, CDR2 FQGNSA. V lost 5 bases to trimming and J lost 0 bases; unmatched junction nucleotides: 3. The CDR3 length is 16 residues.

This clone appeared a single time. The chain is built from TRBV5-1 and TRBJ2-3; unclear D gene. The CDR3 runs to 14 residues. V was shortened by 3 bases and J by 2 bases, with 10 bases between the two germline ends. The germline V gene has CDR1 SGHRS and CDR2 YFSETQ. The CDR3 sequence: CASSSATTTDTQYF. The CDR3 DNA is TGCGCCAGCAGCTCAGCTACCACCACAGATACGCAGTATTTT. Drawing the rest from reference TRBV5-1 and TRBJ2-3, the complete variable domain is KAGVTQTPRYLIKTRGQQVTLSCSPISGHRSVSWYQQTPGQGLQFLFEYFSETQRNKGNFPGRFSGRQFSNSRSEMNVSTLELGDSALYLCASSSATTTDTQYFGPGTRLTVL.